The 8 T cell receptor beta chains presented below share a single source sample, sequenced in a study of OX40 agonist ivuxolimab in advanced cancers. TCRdb's table, derived via immunoSEQ multiplex PCR, lists solely in-frame clones and lacks some. This repertoire shows 100,000 or so clones, approximately 90% found once; its top ten account for around 0.15%. Here the sequenced sample was CD4+ or CD8+ T cells sorted from blood, taken in a trial of the OX40 agonist ivuxolimab. The receptors stem from an adult with an advanced solid tumor such as melanoma, head and neck, liver or kidney cancer.

V is TRBV5-1 and J is TRBJ2-5, with TRBD2 as a possible D gene (6 bases). CDR3 length equals 15 residues. Germline CDR1 and CDR2: SGHRS and YFSETQ. The V and J ends lost 0 bases and 5 bases respectively, with 14 bases between them. The CDR3 is CASSLDGGSWETQYF. The CDR3 nucleotides read TGCGCCAGCAGCTTGGATGGGGGGAGCTGGGAGACCCAGTACTTC.

The chain has TRBV30 and TRBJ1-5, with D hard to call. V gave up 1 base and J gave up 4 bases, with 14 bases separating them. Germline assignment: CDR1 GTSNPN and CDR2 SVGIG (reference sequence). The CDR3 has 15 residues. CDR3 bases: TGTGCCTGGAGTGCCAGTGGGGTGCGGAATCAGCCCCAGCATTTT. Encoded protein: CAWSASGVRNQPQHF.

In this sample, this clone turned up once. V usage is TRBV5-1 and J usage is TRBJ1-2; 9 nucleotides align to TRBD1. The CDR3 sequence is 15 residues long. V gave up 4 bases and J gave up 5 bases; unmatched junction bases: 9. CDR1 is SGHRS and CDR2 is YFSETQ in the germline V gene. The CDR3 here is CASSIGQGTPYGYTF. The CDR3 coding sequence is TGCGCCAGCAGCATAGGACAGGGGACACCTTATGGCTACACCTTC.

This chain joins TRBV7-8 and TRBJ1-5, with 9 bases lining up with TRBD1. The germline V gene has CDR1 SGHVS and CDR2 FQNEAQ. This CDR3 is 15 amino acids long. Trimming took 2 bases from V and 6 from J; bases not matched to a gene: 5. CDR3 amino acids: CASSLQGQGLQPQHF. CDR3 nucleotides: TGTGCCAGCAGCTTACAGGGACAGGGTCTTCAGCCCCAGCATTTT.

The chain links TRBV18 to TRBJ1-1; D remains unclear. The CDR3 extends over 14 amino acids. Trimming stripped 0 bases from V and 3 bases from J, with 8 bases between. CDR1 and CDR2 (germline): KGHSH, LQKENI. The CDR3 protein is CASSPPTPDTEAFF. The DNA of the CDR3 is TGTGCCAGCTCACCACCAACCCCCGACACTGAAGCTTTCTTT.

The chain uses TRBV19 and TRBJ2-1; TRBD1 matches at 7 bases. CDR1 and CDR2 from the germline V gene are LNHDA and SQIVND (reference sequence). This CDR3 contains 15 residues. V lost 4 bases to trimming and J lost 7 bases; unmatched junction nucleotides: 10. The CDR3 region is CASSTEGARINEQFF. The CDR3 DNA follows: TGTGCCAGTAGTACCGAGGGGGCGAGGATAAATGAGCAGTTCTTC.

V usage is TRBV4-2 and J usage is TRBJ1-1; tentatively, D is TRBD1 (5 bases). This CDR3 comprises 16 residues. The germline V and J ends were trimmed by 0 bases and 0 bases, with 11 bases remaining between them. Germline CDR1 reads LGHNA; CDR2 reads YNFKEQ. The CDR3 DNA follows: TGTGCCAGCAGCCAAGATGGGGGATTAATGAACACTGAAGCTTTCTTT. Its translation: CASSQDGGLMNTEAFF.

The chain employs TRBV2 and TRBJ1-2; D is perhaps TRBD1 (6 bases). Germline lookup yields CDR1 SNHLY and CDR2 FYNNEI. The CDR3 sequence is 13 residues long. The V end lost 6 bases, the J end lost 7 bases, and 15 bases lay between the germline ends. DNA of the CDR3: TGTGCCAGCAGCCCCTCCGGGGGCCGTGGCTACACCTTC. The encoded protein is CASSPSGGRGYTF. Variable domain in full (rest from reference TRBV2 and TRBJ1-2): EPEVTQTPSHQVTQMGQEVILRCVPISNHLYFYWYRQILGQKVEFLVSFYNNEISEKSEIFDDQFSVERPDGSNFTLKIRSTKLEDSAMYFCASSPSGGRGYTFGSGTRLTVV.